This T cell receptor (beta chain) was found in a study of control samples from healthy donors and cancer patients (dated by TCRdb to 2018 to 2021). V has 5 bases trimmed and J has 7 bases trimmed; junction bases matching no gene number 7. From a lookup of the germline V gene (reference sequence), CDR1 and CDR2 are MNHEY and SMNVEV. Including the terminal cysteine and phenylalanine, the CDR3 comprises 13 residues. The sequence is cut down to CDR3 DNA, 39 bases in frame from base 1. Turning to this clone: The antigen it binds to is not known. No base-level quality is on record; no much larger clone is a single base apart.

The method was the immunoSEQ multiplex PCR assay. Sourced from immuneACCESS, this table was stored by TCRdb with only in-frame sequences that have V and J called. A share of the clones is absent; for the studies checked, an unresolved V gene accounts for under half, and the remainder has no known explanation. The sample data list 100,000 to 150,000 clones, and approximately 93% of these were observed just once. About 7.2% of the sample is in the top ten clones. This TCR was recovered from a woman younger than 30 in good health. The chain uses TRBV27 and TRBJ1-1, with 7 junctional bases fitting TRBD1. Specimen: blood. The nucleotide sequence reads as follows: TGTGCCAGCAGTCTTAGGGGGCACGGTGAAGCTTTCTTT. Its protein reads: CASSLRGHGEAFF.